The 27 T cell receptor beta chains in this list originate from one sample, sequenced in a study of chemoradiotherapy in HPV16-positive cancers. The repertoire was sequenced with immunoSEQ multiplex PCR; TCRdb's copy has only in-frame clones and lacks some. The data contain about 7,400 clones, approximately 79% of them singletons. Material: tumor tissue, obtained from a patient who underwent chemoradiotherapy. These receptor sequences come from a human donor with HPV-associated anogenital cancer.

CDR3 protein: CASSQIEGARNIQYF. The CDR3 coding sequence is TGCGCCAGCAGCCAGATTGAAGGGGCCCGAAACATTCAGTACTTC. This sequence joins TRBV4-1 and TRBJ2-4, with D possibly matching TRBD1 (5 bases). The germline V gene has CDR1 MGHRA and CDR2 YSYEKL. Trimming pared 3 bases from V and 6 bases from J, leaving 15 bases between. The CDR3 contains 15 residues.

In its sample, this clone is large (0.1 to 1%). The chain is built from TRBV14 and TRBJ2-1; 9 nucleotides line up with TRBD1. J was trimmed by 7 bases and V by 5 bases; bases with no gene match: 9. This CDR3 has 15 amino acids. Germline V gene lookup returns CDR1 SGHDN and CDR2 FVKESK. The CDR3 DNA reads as TGTGCCAGCAGCTTCCCGGGACAGGGCGGGAATGAGCAGTTCTTC. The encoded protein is CASSFPGQGGNEQFF.

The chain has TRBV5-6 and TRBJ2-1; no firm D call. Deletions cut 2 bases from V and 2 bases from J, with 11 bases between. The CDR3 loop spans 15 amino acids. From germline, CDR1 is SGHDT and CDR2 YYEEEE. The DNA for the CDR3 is TGTGCCAGCAGCTTCGGCGGTGGCCCCTACAATGAGCAGTTCTTC. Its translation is CASSFGGGPYNEQFF. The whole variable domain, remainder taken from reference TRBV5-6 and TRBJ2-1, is DAGVTQSPTHLIKTRGQQVTLRCSPKSGHDTVSWYQQALGQGPQFIFQYYEEEERQRGNFPDRFSGHQFPNYSSELNVNALLLGDSALYLCASSFGGGPYNEQFFGPGTRLTVL.

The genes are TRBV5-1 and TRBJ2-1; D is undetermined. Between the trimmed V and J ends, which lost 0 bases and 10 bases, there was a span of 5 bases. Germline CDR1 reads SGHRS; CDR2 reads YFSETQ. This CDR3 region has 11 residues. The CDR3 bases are TGCGCCAGCAGCTTGGTCGCCGAGCAGTTCTTC. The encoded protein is CASSLVAEQFF.

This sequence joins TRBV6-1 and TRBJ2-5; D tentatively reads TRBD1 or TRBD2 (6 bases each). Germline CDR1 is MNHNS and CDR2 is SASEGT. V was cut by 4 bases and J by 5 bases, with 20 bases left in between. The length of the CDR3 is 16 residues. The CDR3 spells CASSGDEGGGAETQYF. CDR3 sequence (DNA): TGTGCCAGCAGTGGGGACGAGGGGGGAGGAGCGGAGACCCAGTACTTC.

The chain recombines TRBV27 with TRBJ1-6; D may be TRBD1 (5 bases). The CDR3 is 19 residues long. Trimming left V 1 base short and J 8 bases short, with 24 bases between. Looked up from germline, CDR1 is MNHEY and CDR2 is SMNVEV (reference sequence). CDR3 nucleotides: TGTGCCAGCAGTTTATTGGCTCCGGGGAGGGGCAGTTATTATTCACCCCTCCACTTT. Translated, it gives CASSLLAPGRGSYYSPLHF.

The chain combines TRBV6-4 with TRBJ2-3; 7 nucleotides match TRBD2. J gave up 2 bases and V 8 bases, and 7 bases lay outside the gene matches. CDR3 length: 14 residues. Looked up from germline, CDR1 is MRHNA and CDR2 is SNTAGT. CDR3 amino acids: CASGPGGFTDTQYF. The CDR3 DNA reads TGTGCCAGCGGTCCGGGGGGATTCACAGATACGCAGTATTTT.

The CDR3 protein is CASSLAPTSYEQYF. DNA for the CDR3: TGTGCCAGCAGCTTGGCCCCCACCTCCTACGAGCAGTACTTC. The rearrangement links TRBV7-6 to TRBJ2-7; D gene uncertain. V shed 3 bases and J shed 0 bases, with 9 bases lying between them. The CDR3 has 14 residues. The V gene's germline CDR1 is SGHVS and CDR2 FNYEAQ.

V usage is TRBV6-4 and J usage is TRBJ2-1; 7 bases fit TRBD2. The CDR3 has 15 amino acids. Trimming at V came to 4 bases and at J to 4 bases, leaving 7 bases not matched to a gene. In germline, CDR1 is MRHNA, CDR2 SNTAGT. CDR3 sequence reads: CASSGSAGVYNEQFF. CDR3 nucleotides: TGTGCCAGCAGTGGGTCGGCGGGAGTTTACAATGAGCAGTTCTTC.

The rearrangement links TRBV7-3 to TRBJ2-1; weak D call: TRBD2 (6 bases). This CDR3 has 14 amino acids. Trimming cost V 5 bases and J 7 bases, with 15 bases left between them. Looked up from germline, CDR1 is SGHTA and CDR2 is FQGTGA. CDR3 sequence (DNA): TGTGCCAGCAGCATACTAGGTGGGGGGAATGAGCAGTTCTTC. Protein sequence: CASSILGGGNEQFF.

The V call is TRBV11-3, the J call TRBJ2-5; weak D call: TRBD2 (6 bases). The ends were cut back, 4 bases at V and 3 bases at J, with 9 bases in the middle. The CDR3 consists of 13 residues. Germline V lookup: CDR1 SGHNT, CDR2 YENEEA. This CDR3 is CASSWASEETQYF. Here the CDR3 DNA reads TGTGCCAGCAGCTGGGCTAGCGAAGAGACCCAGTACTTC.

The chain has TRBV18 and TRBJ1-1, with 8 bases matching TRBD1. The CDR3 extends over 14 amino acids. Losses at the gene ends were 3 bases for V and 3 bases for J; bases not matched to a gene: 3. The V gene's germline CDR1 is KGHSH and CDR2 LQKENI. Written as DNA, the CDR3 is TGTGCCAGCTCACCGGCAGGGGGCGACACTGAAGCTTTCTTT. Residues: CASSPAGGDTEAFF.

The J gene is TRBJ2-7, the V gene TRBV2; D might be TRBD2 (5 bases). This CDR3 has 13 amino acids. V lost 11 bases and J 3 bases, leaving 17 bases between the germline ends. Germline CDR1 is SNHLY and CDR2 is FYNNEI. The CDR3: CAASGTTIYEQYF. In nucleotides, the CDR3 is TGTGCCGCATCGGGAACCACGATCTACGAGCAGTACTTC.

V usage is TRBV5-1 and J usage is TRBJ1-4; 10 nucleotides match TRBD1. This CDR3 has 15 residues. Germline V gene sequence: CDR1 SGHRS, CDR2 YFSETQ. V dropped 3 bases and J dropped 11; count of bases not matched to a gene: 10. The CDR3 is CASSSATGDRGKLFF. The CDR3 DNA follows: TGCGCCAGCAGCTCGGCAACCGGGGACAGGGGCAAACTGTTTTTT.

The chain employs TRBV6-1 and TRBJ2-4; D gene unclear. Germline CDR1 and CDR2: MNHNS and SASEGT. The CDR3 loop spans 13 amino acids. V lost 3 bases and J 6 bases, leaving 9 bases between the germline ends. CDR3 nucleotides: TGTGCCAGCAGTGACAGATCGACAAACATTCAGTACTTC. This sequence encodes CASSDRSTNIQYF.

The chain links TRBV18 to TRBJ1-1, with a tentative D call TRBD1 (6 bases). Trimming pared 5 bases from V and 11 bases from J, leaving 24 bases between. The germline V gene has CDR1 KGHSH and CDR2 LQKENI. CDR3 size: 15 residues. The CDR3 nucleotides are TGTGCCAGCTCATCCGAACATGGGGGCCGGGTGGGTGCTTTCTTT. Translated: CASSSEHGGRVGAFF.

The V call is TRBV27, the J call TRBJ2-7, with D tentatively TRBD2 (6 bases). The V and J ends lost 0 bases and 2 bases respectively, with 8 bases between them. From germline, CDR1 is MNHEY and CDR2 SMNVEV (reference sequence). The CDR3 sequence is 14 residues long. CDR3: CASSLSREAYEQYF. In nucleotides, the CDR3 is TGTGCCAGCAGTTTATCCAGGGAGGCCTACGAGCAGTACTTC.

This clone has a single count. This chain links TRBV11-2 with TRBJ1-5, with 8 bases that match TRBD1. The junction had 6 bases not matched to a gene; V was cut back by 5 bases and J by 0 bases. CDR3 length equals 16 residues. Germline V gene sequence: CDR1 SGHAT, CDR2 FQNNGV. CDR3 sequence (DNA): TGTGCCAGCAGCGGGGGGACAGGCAATAGCAATCAGCCCCAGCATTTT. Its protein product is CASSGGTGNSNQPQHF.

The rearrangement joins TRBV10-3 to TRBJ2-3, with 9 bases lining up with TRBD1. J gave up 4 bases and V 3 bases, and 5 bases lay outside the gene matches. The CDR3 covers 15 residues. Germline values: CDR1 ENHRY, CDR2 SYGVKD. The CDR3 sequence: CAISDWDRESDTQYF. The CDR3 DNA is TGTGCCATCAGTGATTGGGACAGGGAATCAGATACGCAGTATTTT.

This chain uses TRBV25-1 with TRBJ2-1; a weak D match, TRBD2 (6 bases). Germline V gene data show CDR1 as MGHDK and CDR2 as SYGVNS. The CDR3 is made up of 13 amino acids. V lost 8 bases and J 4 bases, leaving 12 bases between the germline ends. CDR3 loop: CASLGGVYNEQFF. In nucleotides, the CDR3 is TGTGCCAGCCTCGGCGGGGTATACAATGAGCAGTTCTTC.

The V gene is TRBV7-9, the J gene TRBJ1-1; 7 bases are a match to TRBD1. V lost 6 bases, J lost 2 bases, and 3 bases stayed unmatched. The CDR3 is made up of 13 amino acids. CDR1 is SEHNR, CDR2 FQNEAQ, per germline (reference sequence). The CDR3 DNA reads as TGTGCCAGCAGAAAGGGGGCAAACACTGAAGCTTTCTTT. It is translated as CASRKGANTEAFF.

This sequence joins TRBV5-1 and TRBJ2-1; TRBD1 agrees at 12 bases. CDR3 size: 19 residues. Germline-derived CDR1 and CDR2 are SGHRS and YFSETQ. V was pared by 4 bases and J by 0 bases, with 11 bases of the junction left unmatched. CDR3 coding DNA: TGCGCCAGCAGCCTCGGGACAGGGGGCTCCCTTAGCTCCTACAATGAGCAGTTCTTC. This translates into CASSLGTGGSLSSYNEQFF.

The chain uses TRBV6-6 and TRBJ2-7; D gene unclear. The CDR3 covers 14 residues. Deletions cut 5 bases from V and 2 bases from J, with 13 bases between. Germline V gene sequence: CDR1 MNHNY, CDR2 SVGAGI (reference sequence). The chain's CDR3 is CASSETAGPYEQYF. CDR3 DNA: TGTGCCAGCAGTGAGACCGCCGGGCCCTACGAGCAGTACTTC.

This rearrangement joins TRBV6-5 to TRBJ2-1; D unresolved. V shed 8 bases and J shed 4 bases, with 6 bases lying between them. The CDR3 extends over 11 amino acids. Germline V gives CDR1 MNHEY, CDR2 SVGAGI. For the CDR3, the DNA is TGTGCCAGCGGCTCTTACAATGAGCAGTTCTTC. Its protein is CASGSYNEQFF.

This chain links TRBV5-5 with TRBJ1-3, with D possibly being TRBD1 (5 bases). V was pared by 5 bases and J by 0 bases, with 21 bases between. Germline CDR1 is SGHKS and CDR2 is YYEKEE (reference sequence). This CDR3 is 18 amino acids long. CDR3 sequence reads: CASSFRDFQTRSGNTIYF. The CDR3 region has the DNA TGTGCCAGCAGTTTCCGGGACTTCCAGACCCGCTCTGGAAACACCATATATTTT.

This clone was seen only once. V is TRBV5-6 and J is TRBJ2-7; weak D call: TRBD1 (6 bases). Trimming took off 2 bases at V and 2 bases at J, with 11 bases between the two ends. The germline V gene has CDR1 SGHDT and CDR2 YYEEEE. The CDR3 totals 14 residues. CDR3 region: CASSLPGHTYEQYF. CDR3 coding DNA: TGTGCCAGCAGCTTACCGGGACACACCTACGAGCAGTACTTC.

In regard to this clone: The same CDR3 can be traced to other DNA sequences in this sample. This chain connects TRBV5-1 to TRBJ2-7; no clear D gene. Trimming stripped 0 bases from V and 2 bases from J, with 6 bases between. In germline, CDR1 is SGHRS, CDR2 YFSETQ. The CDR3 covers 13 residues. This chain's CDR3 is CASSLADPYEQYF. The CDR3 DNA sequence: TGCGCCAGCAGCTTGGCCGATCCCTACGAGCAGTACTTC.